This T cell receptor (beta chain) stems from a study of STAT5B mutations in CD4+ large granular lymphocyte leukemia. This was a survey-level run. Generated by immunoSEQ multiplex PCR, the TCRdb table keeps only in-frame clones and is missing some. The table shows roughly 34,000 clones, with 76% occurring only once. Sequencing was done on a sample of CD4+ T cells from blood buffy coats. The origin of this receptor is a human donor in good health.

The CDR3 loop reads CASSEFGGSDEQYF. The CDR3 coding sequence is TGCGCCAGCAGTGAGTTCGGGGGGTCGGACGAGCAGTACTTC. This chain joins TRBV10-1 and TRBJ2-7; 7 nucleotides align to TRBD2. This CDR3 is 14 amino acids long. The germline CDR1 and CDR2 sequences are WNHNN and SYGVQD (reference sequence). The trim removed 1 base at V and 5 bases at J, leaving 5 bases unmatched.